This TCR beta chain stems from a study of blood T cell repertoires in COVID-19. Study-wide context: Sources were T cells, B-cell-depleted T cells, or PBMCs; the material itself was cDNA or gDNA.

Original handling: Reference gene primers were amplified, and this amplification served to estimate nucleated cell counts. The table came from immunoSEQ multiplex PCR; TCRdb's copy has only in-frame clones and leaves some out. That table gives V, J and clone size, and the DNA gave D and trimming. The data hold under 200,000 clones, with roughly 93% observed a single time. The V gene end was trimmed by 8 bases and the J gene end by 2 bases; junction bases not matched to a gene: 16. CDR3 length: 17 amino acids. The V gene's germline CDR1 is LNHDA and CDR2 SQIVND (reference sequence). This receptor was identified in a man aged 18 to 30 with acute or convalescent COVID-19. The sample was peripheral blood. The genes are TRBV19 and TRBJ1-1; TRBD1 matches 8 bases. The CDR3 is CASRYSSLSGGNTEAFF. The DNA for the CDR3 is TGTGCCAGTCGATATTCTTCATTGTCAGGGGGCAACACTGAAGCTTTCTTT.